This record concerns one TCR beta chain sequence. These data are taken from a study of blood T cell repertoires in COVID-19. Across the whole study: The United States, Italy and Spain supplied acute and convalescent COVID-19 samples. T cells, B-cell-depleted T cells, or PBMCs provided the cDNA or gDNA that served as material.

Profiled with immunoSEQ multiplex PCR; TCRdb holds only in-frame clones, not every one. The sample has some 39,000 clones; 90% to 95% are singletons. V trimming: 4 bases; J trimming: 4 bases; junction bases outside the gene matches: 5. Germline V lookup: CDR1 SGHRS, CDR2 YFSETQ. This CDR3 has 14 amino acids. The rearrangement uses TRBV5-1 and TRBJ2-5; 9 bases agree with TRBD2. The receptor's source is a human donor in a cohort sampled during active COVID-19. The material sequenced was peripheral blood. The CDR3 loop reads CASSPGTSLETQYF. CDR3 DNA sequence: TGCGCCAGCAGCCCCGGGACTAGCTTAGAGACCCAGTACTTC.